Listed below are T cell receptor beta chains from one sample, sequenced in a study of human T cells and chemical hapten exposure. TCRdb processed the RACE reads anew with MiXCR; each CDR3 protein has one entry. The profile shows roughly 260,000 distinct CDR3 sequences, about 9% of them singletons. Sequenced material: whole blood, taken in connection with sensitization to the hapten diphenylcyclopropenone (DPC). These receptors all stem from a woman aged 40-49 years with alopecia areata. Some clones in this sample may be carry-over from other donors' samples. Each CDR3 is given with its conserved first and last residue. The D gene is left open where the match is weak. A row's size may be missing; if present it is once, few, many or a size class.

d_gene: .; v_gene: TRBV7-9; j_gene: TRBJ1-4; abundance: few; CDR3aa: CASSSSEKLFF; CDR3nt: TGTGCCAGCAGCAGCAGTGAAAAACTGTTTTTT
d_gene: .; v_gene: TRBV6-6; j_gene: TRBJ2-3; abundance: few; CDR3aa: CASSLLRGGTDTQYF; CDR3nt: TGTGCCAGCAGTCTGTTAAGGGGGGGCACAGATACGCAGTATTTT
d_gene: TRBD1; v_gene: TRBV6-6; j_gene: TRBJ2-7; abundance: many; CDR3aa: CASSRDRAYEQYF; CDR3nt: TGCGCCAGCAGTCGGGACAGAGCCTACGAGCAGTACTTC
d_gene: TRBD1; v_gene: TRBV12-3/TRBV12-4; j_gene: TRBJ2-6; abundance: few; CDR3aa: CASSKTGPFSGANVLTF; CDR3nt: TGTGCCAGCAGTAAGACAGGGCCCTTCTCTGGGGCCAACGTCCTGACTTTC
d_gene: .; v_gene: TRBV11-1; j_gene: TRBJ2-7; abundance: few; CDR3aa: CASSLEGQVLYEQYF; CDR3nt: TGTGCCAGCAGCTTAGAAGGTCAGGTGCTATACGAGCAGTACTTC
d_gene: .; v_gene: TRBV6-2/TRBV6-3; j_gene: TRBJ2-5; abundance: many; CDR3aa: CATRDTPDEETQYF; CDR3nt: TGTGCCACTCGGGACACCCCGGATGAAGAGACCCAGTACTTC
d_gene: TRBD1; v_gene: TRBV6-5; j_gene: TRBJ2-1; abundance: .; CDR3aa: CASSQSRGQGGNEQFF; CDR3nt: TGTGCCAGCAGCCAGAGCCGGGGACAGGGAGGGAATGAGCAGTTCTTC
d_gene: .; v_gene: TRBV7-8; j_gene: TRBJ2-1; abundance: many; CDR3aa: CARREGYNNEQFF; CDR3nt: TGTGCCAGACGGGAAGGGTACAACAATGAGCAGTTCTTC
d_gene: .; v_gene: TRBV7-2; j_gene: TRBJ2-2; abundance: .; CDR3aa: CASSLVPQGTGELFF; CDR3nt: TGTGCCAGCAGCTTAGTACCCCAGGGCACCGGGGAGCTGTTTTTT
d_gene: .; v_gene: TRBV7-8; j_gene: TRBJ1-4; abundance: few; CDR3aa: CASSARQNYNEKLFF; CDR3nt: TGTGCCAGCAGCGCTAGACAGAACTATAATGAAAAACTGTTTTTT
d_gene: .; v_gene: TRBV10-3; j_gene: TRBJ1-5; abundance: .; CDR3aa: CATGEGLDQPQHF; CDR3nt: TGTGCCACCGGTGAGGGGCTGGATCAGCCCCAGCATTTT